Presented here are 26 T cell receptor beta chains from one specimen sequenced in a study of T-cell memory formation after mild COVID-19. TCRdb analysed the 5' RACE reads with MiXCR anew, one entry per CDR3 protein. The data show 360,000 or so distinct CDR3 sequences, 25% to 30% seen once. Sequencing input: PBMCs or a T cell subset sorted from them (not recorded which). These receptors all stem from an adult woman who had mild COVID-19 (a few samples of this study predate the infection). Cell type and time point are not known.

The chain uses TRBV6-5 and TRBJ2-2, with D unclear. The germline V gene has CDR1 MNHEY and CDR2 SVGAGI. The CDR3 extends over 13 amino acids. With 6 bases removed from V and 5 bases from J, the gap between germline ends came to 10 bases. CDR3 sequence reads: CASRRGNTGELFF. CDR3 DNA sequence: TGTGCCAGCAGGCGAGGAAATACCGGGGAGCTGTTTTTT.

V gene TRBV5-1 combines with J gene TRBJ2-5; D perhaps matches TRBD1 (6 bases). Germline loops: CDR1 SGHRS, CDR2 YFSETQ. This CDR3 spans 14 amino acids. V gave up 4 bases and J gave up 2 bases, with 12 bases separating them. Written as DNA, the CDR3 is TGCGCCAGCAGCGAACCGACAGGTCAAGAGACCCAGTACTTC. Amino acid sequence: CASSEPTGQETQYF.

This clonotype occurred a few times. The chain combines TRBV12-3 or TRBV12-4 with TRBJ2-3, with D possibly being TRBD2 (5 bases). CDR3 size: 18 residues. V lost 5 bases and J 0 bases, leaving 21 bases between the germline ends. The CDR3 loop is CASSPNPGGAASTDTQYF. The CDR3 DNA follows: TGTGCCAGCAGTCCGAACCCCGGAGGAGCGGCAAGCACAGATACGCAGTATTTT.

The chain has TRBV12-3 or TRBV12-4 and TRBJ1-2, with 8 positions matching TRBD1. The CDR3 runs 15 residues. After removal of 1 base from V and 2 bases from J, the junction contained 3 bases not matched to a gene. CDR3 DNA sequence: TGTGCCAGCAGTTTAGGGGACAGGAACAACTATGGCTACACCTTC. Amino acids: CASSLGDRNNYGYTF.

The chain couples TRBV6-5 to TRBJ2-1; D is unclear. CDR1 MNHEY and CDR2 SVGAGI come from the germline V gene. This CDR3 has 16 amino acids. Deletions cut 6 bases from V and 5 bases from J, with 20 bases between. CDR3 bases: TGTGCCAGCAGAGGATTAGCAGAAGGGCCCGACAATGAGCAGTTCTTC. Amino acids: CASRGLAEGPDNEQFF.

This clonotype came up many times. The chain carries TRBV12-3 or TRBV12-4 and TRBJ2-5; 9 bases map to TRBD2. After removal of 3 bases from V and 7 bases from J, the junction contained 9 bases not matched to a gene. The CDR3 is 15 amino acids. The CDR3 here is CASSFFSGREGTQYF. In nucleotides, the CDR3 is TGTGCCAGCAGTTTTTTTAGCGGGAGAGAAGGGACCCAGTACTTC.

In its sample, this clonotype was seen many times. The chain combines TRBV7-2 with TRBJ2-1, with D possibly matching TRBD2 (5 bases). The germline V gene has CDR1 SGHTA and CDR2 FQGNSA. This CDR3 is 13 amino acids long. The ends were cut back, 2 bases at V and 9 bases at J, with 11 bases in the middle. CDR3 protein: CASSLRIAGEQFF. The CDR3 DNA sequence: TGTGCCAGCAGCTTAAGGATTGCGGGTGAGCAGTTCTTC.

This chain links TRBV10-3 with TRBJ2-1, with TRBD2 as a possible D gene (7 bases). Between the trimmed V and J ends, which lost 7 bases and 8 bases, there was a span of 21 bases. The CDR3 contains 15 residues. Germline CDR1 ENHRY, CDR2 SYGVKD. The CDR3 nucleotides are TGTGCCATCAATCAGAGGGGGGGCCTATTGGATGAGCAGTTCTTC. Its protein is CAINQRGGLLDEQFF.

This clonotype has only a few counts. V usage is TRBV5-5 and J usage is TRBJ2-1; 11 nucleotides agree with TRBD2. CDR1 and CDR2 (germline): SGHKS, YYEKEE (reference sequence). The CDR3 spans 15 residues. After removal of 4 bases from V and 7 bases from J, the junction contained 7 bases not matched to a gene. CDR3 sequence: CASSLTSGSLNEQFF. The CDR3 nucleotides are TGTGCCAGCAGCCTCACTAGCGGGAGTCTGAATGAGCAGTTCTTC.

The table lists this clonotype with a few counts. The rearrangement joins TRBV7-2 to TRBJ2-3, with 11 bases lining up with TRBD2. Losses at the gene ends were 5 bases for V and 12 bases for J; bases not matched to a gene: 7. Germline-derived CDR1 and CDR2 are SGHTA and FQGNSA. CDR3 length: 13 amino acids. The CDR3 region is CASSRTSGSNQYF. In DNA form, the CDR3 reads TGTGCCAGCAGCCGAACTAGCGGGAGTAATCAGTATTTT.

This chain connects TRBV2 to TRBJ1-5; D is unclear. Germline values: CDR1 SNHLY, CDR2 FYNNEI. The CDR3 has 16 residues. The V end was cut by 3 bases, the J end by 0 bases, with 12 bases between. The CDR3 nucleotides are TGTGCCAGCAGTGACGAGAATCCCTATAGCAATCAGCCCCAGCATTTT. As protein: CASSDENPYSNQPQHF.

J is TRBJ2-4 and V is TRBV20-1, with 8 nucleotides matching TRBD2. Trimming removed 4 bases from V and 7 bases from J; junction bases left unmatched: 15. The CDR3 length is 16 residues. Germline V gene data show CDR1 as DFQATT and CDR2 as SNEGSKA (reference sequence). The CDR3 DNA follows: TGCAGTGCTATTGATTCTATCGGGGGGGCAGGGAACATTCAGTACTTC. As protein: CSAIDSIGGAGNIQYF.

The gene calls are TRBV3-1 and TRBJ2-7; 7 bases match TRBD1. The CDR3 covers 13 residues. V was pared by 2 bases and J by 6 bases, with 4 bases of the junction left unmatched. Germline V CDR1 and CDR2: LGHDT, YNNKEL (reference sequence). For the CDR3, the DNA is TGTGCCAGCAGCCAACGCAACAGGGGCGAGCAGTACTTC. Its translation: CASSQRNRGEQYF.

The sample holds a few counts of this clonotype. This chain joins TRBV5-1 and TRBJ1-1; possible D gene TRBD1, 6 bases. Trimming took 0 bases from V and 6 from J, leaving 21 bases between them. Germline CDR1 and CDR2: SGHRS and YFSETQ. The CDR3 is 17 residues long. CDR3 coding DNA: TGCGCCAGCAGCTTGGCTAAGGACAGCCGGAAGGACGCTGAAGCTTTCTTT. It specifies CASSLAKDSRKDAEAFF.

A few counts support this clonotype. One end of the junction fails to match germline, which may point to a read error. This chain uses TRBV20-1 with TRBJ1-3; D unclear. This CDR3 contains 13 residues. The germline CDR1 and CDR2 sequences are DFQATT and SNEGSKA (reference sequence). The CDR3 loop is CSARVRPGSTIYF. The CDR3, as DNA: TGCAGTGCTAGAGTGCGTCCGGGAAGCACCATATATTTT.

This clonotype has only a few counts. This chain links TRBV20-1 with TRBJ2-3; D is unclear. This CDR3 has 12 amino acids. Deletions cut 0 bases from V and 13 bases from J, with 14 bases between. Germline CDR1 is DFQATT and CDR2 is SNEGSKA (reference sequence). CDR3 nucleotide sequence: TGCAGTGCTAGAGATCAAACTCGAGGAGAGTATTTT. Protein sequence: CSARDQTRGEYF.

The chain recombines TRBV28 with TRBJ2-5, with unresolved D. Deletions cut 5 bases from V and 2 bases from J, with 12 bases between. Germline assignment: CDR1 MDHEN and CDR2 SYDVKM. CDR3 length: 14 amino acids. CDR3 sequence (DNA): TGTGCCAGCAGTCCTTCGACGAGACAAGAGACCCAGTACTTC. Its protein product is CASSPSTRQETQYF. Filled out from reference TRBV28 and TRBJ2-5, the complete variable domain reads DVKVTQSSRYLVKRTGEKVFLECVQDMDHENMFWYRQDPGLGLRLIYFSYDVKMKEKGDIPEGYSVSREKKERFSLILESASTNQTSMYLCASSPSTRQETQYFGPGTRLLVL.

In its sample, this clonotype was seen once. The chain links TRBV7-2 to TRBJ2-2, with D hard to call. The CDR3 sequence is 15 residues long. CDR1 and CDR2 (germline): SGHTA, FQGNSA. V lost 1 base to trimming and J lost 1 base, with 7 bases between them. CDR3 bases: TGTGCCAGCAGCTTAGGACGGATGAACACCGGGGAGCTGTTTTTT. As protein: CASSLGRMNTGELFF. Full variable domain (missing parts from reference TRBV7-2 and TRBJ2-2): GAGVSQSPSNKVTEKGKDVELRCDPISGHTALYWYRQSLGQGLEFLIYFQGNSAPDKSGLPSDRFSAERTGGSVSTLTIQRTQQEDSAVYLCASSLGRMNTGELFFGEGSRLTVL.

There are a few counts of this clonotype. This chain joins TRBV7-2 and TRBJ2-1, with 7 bases fitting TRBD2. The V gene's germline CDR1 is SGHTA and CDR2 FQGNSA. V was pared by 5 bases and J by 0 bases, with 10 bases of the junction left unmatched. The CDR3 contains 17 residues. CDR3 nucleotides: TGTGCCAGCAGCCCGAGGGTAGCGGGTTACTCCTACAATGAGCAGTTCTTC. Translating it yields CASSPRVAGYSYNEQFF.

This clonotype showed up many times. This sequence joins TRBV27 and TRBJ1-1; 7 bases map to TRBD1. J gave up 2 bases and V 8 bases, and 8 bases lay outside the gene matches. The CDR3 loop spans 14 amino acids. Germline CDR1 and CDR2: MNHEY and SMNVEV (reference sequence). The CDR3 loop is CASGRRDSNTEAFF. In DNA form, the CDR3 reads TGTGCCAGCGGCCGCCGGGACAGCAACACTGAAGCTTTCTTT.

This clonotype has a handful of counts. V gene TRBV3-1 combines with J gene TRBJ2-3, with 8 nucleotides matching TRBD2. The CDR3 extends over 17 amino acids. J gave up 2 bases and V 0 bases, and 7 bases lay outside the gene matches. Germline V CDR1 and CDR2: LGHDT, YNNKEL (reference sequence). The CDR3 sequence is CASSQDLRGDLTDTQYF. The CDR3 bases are TGTGCCAGCAGCCAAGACCTGCGGGGGGACCTCACAGATACGCAGTATTTT.

The chain recombines TRBV6-2 or TRBV6-3 with TRBJ2-3, with D uncertain. The CDR3 sequence is 16 residues long. Between the trimmed V and J ends, which lost 0 bases and 3 bases, there was a span of 13 bases. Per germline, CDR1 MNHEY and CDR2 SVGEGT. The DNA of the CDR3 is TGTGCCAGCAGTTACTCGTTGCAGGTTAATACAGATACGCAGTATTTT. Amino acid sequence: CASSYSLQVNTDTQYF.

This clonotype was counted many times. The chain combines TRBV7-3 with TRBJ2-1; TRBD2 aligns across 8 bases. CDR1 is SGHTA and CDR2 is FQGTGA in the germline V gene. The CDR3 extends over 18 amino acids. The J segment lost 4 bases and the V segment lost 4 bases, leaving 15 bases of the junction unmatched. CDR3 protein: CASSSSPGGGFKYNEQFF. CDR3 nucleotide sequence: TGTGCCAGCAGCTCTTCTCCGGGCGGGGGGTTCAAGTACAATGAGCAGTTCTTC. Supplemented by reference TRBV7-3 and TRBJ2-1, the full variable domain reads GAGVSQTPSNKVTEKGKYVELRCDPISGHTALYWYRQSLGQGPEFLIYFQGTGAADDSGLPNDRFFAVRPEGSVSTLKIQRTERGDSAVYLCASSSSPGGGFKYNEQFFGPGTRLTVL.

This clonotype showed up just a few times. The chain joins TRBV5-1 to TRBJ2-7; TRBD1 is a possible D gene (6 bases). This CDR3 has 13 residues. V lost 3 bases to trimming and J lost 3 bases, with 10 bases between them. Germline CDR1 reads SGHRS; CDR2 reads YFSETQ. CDR3 in DNA: TGCGCCAGCAGCTCACAGGGAATCTACGAGCAGTACTTC. Its protein is CASSSQGIYEQYF.

Only a few counts were recorded for this clonotype. The rearrangement joins TRBV5-1 to TRBJ2-7; 8 bases agree with TRBD2. The CDR3 runs 17 residues. Trimming at V came to 0 bases and at J to 2 bases, leaving 10 bases not matched to a gene. Germline V gene lookup returns CDR1 SGHRS and CDR2 YFSETQ. CDR3 nucleotides: TGCGCCAGCAGCTTGGGACTAGCGAGTTCCCAAACCTACGAGCAGTACTTC. Translation: CASSLGLASSQTYEQYF. The variable domain in full, with the rest retrieved from reference TRBV5-1 and TRBJ2-7, is KAGVTQTPRYLIKTRGQQVTLSCSPISGHRSVSWYQQTPGQGLQFLFEYFSETQRNKGNFPGRFSGRQFSNSRSEMNVSTLELGDSALYLCASSLGLASSQTYEQYFGPGTRLTVT.

There are a few counts of this clonotype. The genes are TRBV10-3 and TRBJ1-1; no clear D. There are 15 residues in the CDR3. Germline V gene sequence: CDR1 ENHRY, CDR2 SYGVKD. Trimming stripped 0 bases from V and 1 base from J, with 9 bases between. The CDR3 loop reads CAISESERPNTEAFF. Written as DNA, the CDR3 is TGTGCCATCAGTGAGTCGGAAAGGCCGAACACTGAAGCTTTCTTT.